This TCR beta chain comes out of a study of T cell responses to AZD1222 COVID-19 vaccine. Study-wide results and caveats: Spike-specific TCR breadth and depth rose after two AZD1222 doses. It should be noted that donors were predominantly white British and more often female, and clonal diversity was possibly underestimated. The reported proportion of spike-specific TCRs targeting unmutated variant regions was nearly half. Researchers report vaccine-associated CD4 TCRs spanning spike, with dominance at 160-218 and 743-854.

This clone showed up just a few times. The antigen remains unidentified. Per germline, CDR1 SGHTA and CDR2 FQGNSA. The CDR3 length is 14 residues. V was cut by 1 base and J by 5 bases, with 11 bases left in between. The data were produced by immunoSEQ multiplex PCR, yet TCRdb's version contains in-frame clones alone and is incomplete. The sample records 110,000 to 150,000 clones, approximately 85% being singletons. The receptor was isolated from an adult in good health. The chain recombines TRBV7-2 with TRBJ2-5; D tentatively fits TRBD1 or TRBD2 (5 bases each). Material: peripheral blood, obtained on day 0 of AZD1222 vaccination. The CDR3 sequence is CASSLGGGLETQYF. The CDR3 region has the DNA TGTGCCAGCAGCTTAGGGGGCGGGTTGGAGACCCAGTACTTC.